The next 23 T cell receptor beta chains were all read from a single sample in a study of T cells after posttransplantation cyclophosphamide. Treatment was busulfan-fludarabine conditioning, a marrow graft, and cyclophosphamide on days +3 and +4. Only in-frame clones appear in the TCRdb table, and some are missing; sequencing was by immunoSEQ multiplex PCR. The profile shows approximately 4,000 clones, about 83% of them singletons. The sample in question was CD4+ T cells sorted from blood, obtained 242 days after a stem cell transplant with posttransplant cyclophosphamide. Receptors were obtained from a male patient in his thirties who received an allogeneic stem cell transplant from a related donor, was CMV-positive, and had no GVHD. The T cells may come from the graft donor.

This sequence joins TRBV28 and TRBJ1-4; 7 positions agree with TRBD1. The V segment lost 4 bases and the J segment 8 bases; nucleotides outside the gene matches: 10. Germline V gene sequence: CDR1 MDHEN, CDR2 SYDVKM. The CDR3 spans 15 residues. The CDR3 DNA reads TGTGCCAGCAGTTCCACAGGGGATAAGCCCGAAAAACTGTTTTTT. It is translated as CASSSTGDKPEKLFF.

In DNA, the CDR3 is TGTGCCAGCAGCTTAGGACAGAAAGGCGGCTACACCTTC. This sequence encodes CASSLGQKGGYTF. The genes are TRBV7-6 and TRBJ1-2; D may be TRBD1 (5 bases). Germline V CDR1 and CDR2: SGHVS, FNYEAQ. The length of the CDR3 is 13 residues. Between the trimmed V and J ends, which lost 1 base and 8 bases, there was a span of 11 bases.

The chain is built from TRBV6-1 and TRBJ2-7; 7 positions agree with TRBD1. Germline V gene lookup returns CDR1 MNHNS and CDR2 SASEGT. The length of the CDR3 is 15 residues. V was clipped by 6 bases and J by 3 bases; unmatched bases: 11. As DNA, the CDR3 is TGTGCCAGCAGCATCCCAAAGGGGGCGTTCTACGAGCAGTACTTC. It is translated as CASSIPKGAFYEQYF.

The chain uses TRBV6-5 and TRBJ1-3, with D possibly being TRBD1 (5 bases). CDR3 length equals 15 residues. Germline V gene lookup returns CDR1 MNHEY and CDR2 SVGAGI. V was clipped by 7 bases and J by 0 bases, with 13 bases between them. The CDR3 nucleotides read TGTGCCAGCACAATCTCGACAGACTCTGGAAACACCATATATTTT. Its translation is CASTISTDSGNTIYF.

As for this clone: Its ends do not fully match the called genes, so a read error is possible. The same CDR3 is also encoded by other DNA sequences in this sample. The chain joins TRBV6-1 to TRBJ1-6, with D possibly TRBD1 on 6 matching bases. This CDR3 contains 13 residues. Germline values: CDR1 MNHNS, CDR2 SASEGT. CDR3 bases: TGTGCCAGCAGTGGCGGGGGCTATTCCCCCCTCCACTTT. Protein sequence: CASSGGGYSPLHF.

The V and J genes are TRBV6-6 and TRBJ2-1; 7 positions agree with TRBD2. The CDR3 covers 14 residues. The germline gives CDR1 MNHNY, CDR2 SVGAGI (reference sequence). The V segment lost 10 bases and the J segment 7 bases; nucleotides outside the gene matches: 13. CDR3 sequence reads: CATLRRELGNEQFF. CDR3 nucleotides: TGTGCCACCCTTCGGCGGGAGCTAGGGAATGAGCAGTTCTTC.

The V gene is TRBV15, the J gene TRBJ2-3; TRBD1 matches 9 bases. CDR1 is LNHNV and CDR2 is YYDKDF in the germline V gene (reference sequence). J was trimmed by 2 bases and V by 5 bases; bases with no gene match: 5. This CDR3 has 15 residues. The DNA of the CDR3 is TGTGCCACCAGCTGGGGACAGGGTCCCACAGATACGCAGTATTTT. It codes for CATSWGQGPTDTQYF.

V and J are TRBV7-6 and TRBJ2-5; 16 nucleotides line up with TRBD2. With V trimmed by 1 base and J by 5 bases, 7 bases remained unmatched. The CDR3 is made up of 18 amino acids. Germline CDR1 reads SGHVS; CDR2 reads FNYEAQ. CDR3 nucleotides: TGTGCCAGCAGCTTAGGGGGACTAGCGGGAGGGGTTGCGGAGACCCAGTACTTC. Residues: CASSLGGLAGGVAETQYF.

The rearrangement uses TRBV28 and TRBJ2-1; 11 nucleotides match TRBD2. The V and J ends lost 2 bases and 8 bases, in that order; junction bases with no gene match: 8. This CDR3 contains 16 residues. Germline loops: CDR1 MDHEN, CDR2 SYDVKM. CDR3 DNA sequence: TGTGCCAGCAGTTTACGGCTAGCGGGAGGCCGGCATGAGCAGTTCTTC. Protein: CASSLRLAGGRHEQFF.

The chain carries TRBV28 and TRBJ1-3; TRBD1 aligns across 7 bases. V gave up 7 bases and J gave up 4 bases; unmatched junction bases: 7. The CDR3 runs to 14 residues. Germline CDR1 MDHEN, CDR2 SYDVKM. The CDR3 coding sequence is TGTGCCAGCATCGGCAGGGGGTCCGGAAACACCATATATTTT. This gives the protein CASIGRGSGNTIYF.

The chain combines TRBV2 with TRBJ2-5, with D possibly matching TRBD2 (7 bases). This CDR3 has 15 residues. Between the trimmed V and J ends, which lost 3 bases and 7 bases, there was a span of 18 bases. The germline CDR1 and CDR2 sequences are SNHLY and FYNNEI. The CDR3 coding sequence is TGTGCCAGCAGTGATTTAGCCTTAGGGGGGGGGACCCAGTACTTC. Protein sequence: CASSDLALGGGTQYF.

V gene TRBV15 combines with J gene TRBJ2-1, with 10 bases aligning to TRBD2. The length of the CDR3 is 16 residues. The ends lost 8 bases at V and 4 bases at J; junction bases unmatched: 11. Germline CDR1 reads LNHNV; CDR2 reads YYDKDF (reference sequence). DNA of the CDR3: TGTGCCACCTACTCCAGCGGGGGGGGTCAATACAATGAGCAGTTCTTC. This encodes CATYSSGGGQYNEQFF.

The rearrangement uses TRBV7-8 and TRBJ1-1; a weak D match, TRBD1 (5 bases). Per the germline V gene, CDR1 is SGHVS and CDR2 is FQNEAQ. CDR3 length: 13 residues. V lost 5 bases and J lost 2, with 9 bases in between. In nucleotides, the CDR3 is TGTGCCAGCAGCCACGGGACTAACACTGAAGCTTTCTTT. It is translated as CASSHGTNTEAFF. The full variable domain, in which reference TRBV7-8 and TRBJ1-1 provide the parts outside the CDR3, is GAGVSQSPRYKVAKRGQDVALRCDPISGHVSLFWYQQALGQGPEFLTYFQNEAQLDKSGLPSDRFFAERPEGSVSTLKIQRTQQEDSAVYLCASSHGTNTEAFFGQGTRLTVV.

V is TRBV7-9 and J is TRBJ1-1, with TRBD1 as a possible D gene (6 bases). V was shortened by 5 bases and J by 7 bases, with 17 bases between the two germline ends. The CDR3 extends over 14 amino acids. Germline CDR1 SEHNR, CDR2 FQNEAQ (reference sequence). The CDR3: CASSLTTGSLEAFF. CDR3 nucleotide sequence: TGTGCCAGCAGCCTTACGACAGGCAGCCTTGAAGCTTTCTTT.

The genes are TRBV12-5 and TRBJ1-2; 8 bases align to TRBD1. Trimming took 6 bases from V and 4 from J; bases not matched to a gene: 4. CDR3 length equals 13 residues. The germline gives CDR1 LGHNT, CDR2 FRNRAP. The CDR3: CASGYDRGYGYTF. Here the CDR3 DNA reads TGTGCTAGTGGCTATGACAGGGGCTATGGCTACACCTTC.

The V gene is TRBV6-1, the J gene TRBJ2-7, with 9 bases aligning to TRBD1. V shed 1 base and J 2 bases; nucleotides not matched to a gene: 6. Germline CDR1 is MNHNS and CDR2 is SASEGT. The CDR3 runs 16 residues. CDR3 sequence: CASSEVGTGNPYEQYF. CDR3 nucleotides: TGTGCCAGCAGTGAAGTTGGGACAGGGAACCCCTACGAGCAGTACTTC.

This chain uses TRBV11-2 with TRBJ2-3; 7 positions match TRBD1. This CDR3 has 13 amino acids. V shed 7 bases and J 1 base; nucleotides not matched to a gene: 2. The germline V gene encodes CDR1 SGHAT and CDR2 FQNNGV. This CDR3 is CASTTGGTDTQYF. The DNA for the CDR3 is TGTGCCAGCACCACAGGGGGCACAGATACGCAGTATTTT.

The gene calls are TRBV7-9 and TRBJ2-3; TRBD1 might be the D (6 bases). Trimming took 5 bases from V and 1 from J, leaving 19 bases between them. Germline values: CDR1 SEHNR, CDR2 FQNEAQ (reference sequence). The CDR3 sequence is 17 residues long. The DNA for the CDR3 is TGTGCCAGCAGCGTCGTGCTCCAGGGGTCTGGCACAGATACGCAGTATTTT. It specifies CASSVVLQGSGTDTQYF.

The chain combines TRBV18 with TRBJ1-2; D possibly corresponds to TRBD1 (6 bases). The germline CDR1 and CDR2 sequences are KGHSH and LQKENI. CDR3 length: 16 amino acids. With 1 base removed from V and 7 bases from J, the gap between germline ends came to 19 bases. CDR3 sequence: CASSPQSKQGSGGYTF. In nucleotides, the CDR3 is TGTGCCAGCTCACCACAGAGCAAGCAGGGGAGTGGTGGCTACACCTTC.

This sequence joins TRBV29-1 and TRBJ2-3, with D possibly TRBD2 on 6 matching bases. Germline assignment: CDR1 SQVTM and CDR2 ANQGSEA. The CDR3 is 14 amino acids. The CDR3 sequence: CSTSGAAGTDTQYF. Here the CDR3 DNA reads TGCAGTACATCGGGAGCTGCTGGCACAGATACGCAGTATTTT.

The genes are TRBV19 and TRBJ1-2, with D perhaps matching TRBD1 (6 bases). Between the trimmed V and J ends, which lost 5 bases and 0 bases, there was a span of 13 bases. The length of the CDR3 is 15 residues. Germline assignment: CDR1 LNHDA and CDR2 SQIVND (reference sequence). CDR3 in amino acids: CASSAPGQANYGYTF. In DNA, the CDR3 is TGTGCCAGTAGTGCCCCGGGACAAGCTAACTATGGCTACACCTTC.

CDR3 nucleotides: TGTGCCAGCAGAATAGCGGATGGTATATACGAGCAGTACTTC. Amino acid sequence: CASRIADGIYEQYF. The chain combines TRBV28 with TRBJ2-7; maybe TRBD2 (6 bases). From germline, CDR1 is MDHEN and CDR2 SYDVKM. The CDR3 is made up of 14 amino acids. V dropped 6 bases and J dropped 4 bases, with 16 bases sitting between them. Full variable domain (outside the CDR3, taken from reference TRBV28 and TRBJ2-7): DVKVTQSSRYLVKRTGEKVFLECVQDMDHENMFWYRQDPGLGLRLIYFSYDVKMKEKGDIPEGYSVSREKKERFSLILESASTNQTSMYLCASRIADGIYEQYFGPGTRLTVT.

This clone has only a few counts. This could be a read error, since a much larger clone is one nucleotide away. This sample also contains other DNA sequences that code for the same CDR3. The chain is built from TRBV5-4 and TRBJ2-2, with 8 bases lining up with TRBD2. V was pared by 2 bases and J by 7 bases, with 7 bases of the junction left unmatched. The CDR3 totals 15 residues. Germline-derived CDR1 and CDR2 are SGHNT and YYREEE (reference sequence). DNA for the CDR3: TGTGCCAGCAGCTTAGGGCGGGGGGTGGGCGGGGAGCTGTTTTTT. Amino acids: CASSLGRGVGGELFF.